This TCR beta chain was identified in a study of T cells in Graves' hyperthyroidism and ophthalmopathy (dated by TCRdb to the late 2010s). Regarding the study in general: Peripheral blood was collected at initial diagnosis, before any treatment. The 75 to 100 discovery patients were divided at random into training and test sets in a 7:3 ratio. Thyroid tissue and blood T-cell repertoires from roughly six Graves' hyperthyroidism patients were also compared in the study. To identify TCR V-J signatures that set the groups apart, the researchers used a discovery cohort of more than 95 patients, made up of fewer than 50 with Graves' ophthalmopathy and around 58 with stable Graves' hyperthyroidism. After sampling, hyperthyroidism patients received methimazole starting at 30 mg daily, and ophthalmopathy patients received high-dose intravenous methylprednisolone. Whether ophthalmopathy could be predicted prospectively was tested in an independent validation cohort made up of approximately 19 hyperthyroidism patients plus 17 patients who later progressed to ophthalmopathy. The paper describes TCR Vbeta CDR3 sequencing of 135 peripheral blood samples, made up of 43 ophthalmopathy patients, 70 to 75 hyperthyroidism patients and 17 progressor patients. What the work shows at the level of the full study, not this receptor alone: Most expanded thyroid clonotypes (frequency above 0.001) were also found in blood, which suggests that blood repertoires may mirror thyroid immune responses. In cross-validation, a model built on a 13 V-J signature told ophthalmopathy apart from stable hyperthyroidism with approximately 90% sensitivity and about 81% specificity, and in testing the same model reached 80%/75%. Sample size was not statistically predetermined, and investigators were not blinded to group allocation. During validation, the model predicted progression to ophthalmopathy a median of around 7 months ahead of onset, with almost 71% sensitivity and 72.22% specificity.

Moderately to severely active disease, a Clinical Activity Score of at least 3, a NOSPECS grade of at least 4, and a duration under 3 months were present in ophthalmopathy patients. Any patient with an uncontrolled infection, another autoimmune disease, pregnancy or lactation was excluded. Diagnoses were established on the basis of clinical symptoms, serum thyroxine and TRAb, thyroid ultrasound, and orbital computed tomography. Ficoll-Paque density gradient centrifugation was used to isolate PBMCs from under 11 ml of fresh peripheral blood. Total RNA was extracted with Trizol reagent, and quality was checked on an Agilent 2100 Bioanalyzer. TCR beta CDR3 regions were amplified from RNA transcripts. The first round of RT-PCR for the TCR CDR3 was performed with the HTBI primer set and the Qiagen OneStep RT-PCR kit. Libraries were constructed in a second round of multiplex PCR, after which size selection and purification were carried out. Libraries were sequenced paired-end with 100 bp reads on an Illumina HiSeq2000. Under the source paper's analysis protocol: SOAPnuke was used to process the raw data, removing reads that contained adapters or uncalled bases, had a mean Phred below 15, or lacked an exact match to the constant primer or identifier. High-quality paired reads were merged using COPE v1.2.5, and each unique nucleotide sequence was defined as a clonotype. Clonotypes were aligned to IMGT TRBV, TRBD and TRBJ reference segments using MiTCR v1.1. Analysis was restricted to V-J combinations with a frequency above 0.0001, which covered 98% to 99.2% of repertoires. A TCS score was defined as the ratio of F50 (clonal expansion) to E x V (chaos), with BLOSUM62-based TCRdist applied between CDR3 peptides within each V-J. Welch's t-statistics and random forest reduced roughly 540 V-J features to 10 to 15, which were used in a naive Bayes classifier (R e1071). Starting from the raw public reads, TCRdb applied fastp trimming at Q25, assembled clones with MiXCR and retained in-frame beta chains. Here each entry gathers all rows of one CDR3 protein and keeps the most common genes and DNA. TCRdb's processing, not the authors', yielded these V and J calls. In this sample the table shows fewer than 700,000 distinct CDR3 sequences, over 15% of which occur a single time. The ten largest account for roughly 18% of the sample.

V loses 2 bases of germline sequence and J loses 10 bases, and the interval between the two ends is 3 bases. From the cysteine through the phenylalanine, the CDR3 covers 10 amino acids. Just CDR3 DNA is preserved here, 30 bases in frame from base 1. The germline V gene (reference sequence) yields MNHNY for CDR1 and SVGAGI for CDR2. This clonotype was counted ten times or more. Its antigen is still unknown. Base qualities were left out, and no much larger clone turns up one base away. The receptor chain draws on TRBV6-6 and TRBJ2-1; too little of a D gene remains to name it. The specimen sequenced was blood. This TCR was sampled from a young woman with Graves' ophthalmopathy. The DNA sequence is TGTGCCAGCAGTTACGACGAGCAGTTCTTC. This encodes CASSYDEQFF.